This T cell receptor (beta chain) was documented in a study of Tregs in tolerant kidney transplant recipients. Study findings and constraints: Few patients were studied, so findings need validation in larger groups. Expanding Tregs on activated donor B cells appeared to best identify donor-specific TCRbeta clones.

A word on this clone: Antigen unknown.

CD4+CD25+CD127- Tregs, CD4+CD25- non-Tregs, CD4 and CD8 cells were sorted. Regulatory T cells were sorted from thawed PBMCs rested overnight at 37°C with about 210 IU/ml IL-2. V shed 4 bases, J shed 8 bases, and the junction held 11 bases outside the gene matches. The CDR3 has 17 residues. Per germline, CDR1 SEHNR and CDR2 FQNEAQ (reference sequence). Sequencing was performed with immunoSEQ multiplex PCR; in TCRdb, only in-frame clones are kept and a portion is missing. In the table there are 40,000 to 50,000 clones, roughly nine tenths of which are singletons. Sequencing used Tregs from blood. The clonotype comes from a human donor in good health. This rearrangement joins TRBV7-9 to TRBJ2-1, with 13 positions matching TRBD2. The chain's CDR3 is CASSSLFGLAGAHEQFF. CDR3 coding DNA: TGTGCCAGCAGCTCCCTATTTGGACTAGCGGGGGCCCATGAGCAGTTCTTC.